What follows is one TCR beta chain and its context. Its target is unknown. This specimen comes from a study of vaccination effects on CD4 cells after COVID-19. General observations from the study: A shortage of convalescent patients and an absence of early post-infection timepoints characterized the study. The study found marked clonal contraction of infection- and vaccine-induced clones late after vaccination. The vaccine-induced clones of healthy vaccinees included only 1 of 255 that cross-reacted with common cold coronaviruses.

Assay: immunoSEQ multiplex PCR; the TCRdb copy retains only in-frame clones and omits some. The sample records about 68,000 clones, roughly 80% being singletons. Trimming at V came to 2 bases and at J to 7 bases, leaving 8 bases not matched to a gene. Germline V lookup: CDR1 KGHDR, CDR2 SFDVKD. This CDR3 is 16 amino acids long. ViraFEST used viral peptide pools to expand antigen-specific CD4+ T cells before sequencing. CD4+ T cells were isolated after 10 days of culture. According to the study, vaccine recipients showed no prior SARS-CoV-2 infection and negative nucleocapsid antibodies. IL-2 medium was substituted for half the medium on days 3 and 7.

This receptor was identified in a human donor who received a COVID-19 vaccine. Sequenced here: CD4+ T cells from PBMCs cultured with SARS-CoV-2 spike peptides, sampled before COVID-19 vaccination. The genes are TRBV24-1 and TRBJ2-1; TRBD1 agrees at 9 bases. CDR3: CATSDWGQGSGNEQFF. The CDR3 nucleotides read TGTGCCACCAGTGATTGGGGACAGGGATCCGGTAATGAGCAGTTCTTC.